This T cell receptor beta chain came from a study of shared clonotypes between healthy human individuals. In the case of this clone: Its specificity is not known.

Using immunoSEQ multiplex PCR, the repertoire was profiled, and TCRdb retains in-frame clones only, with some absent. The repertoire holds about 2.2 million clones, with about 93% as singletons. Terminally differentiated effector memory CD45RA+ cells were left out of the naive CD8 fraction, which was CD45RO-negative and positively selected for CCR7. V lost 0 bases and J lost 0, with 12 bases in between. CDR1 is SGHDN and CDR2 is FVKESK in the germline V gene. The CDR3 sequence is 17 residues long. Whole-study results and caveats: Donor scarcity curtailed the genetic and exposure-history diversity represented herein. Naive subsets usually exceeded memory subsets in estimated richness.

Sequences were obtained from naive CD8+ T cells from PBMCs. The TCR comes from a young man in good health. Some clones in this sample may be carry-over from other donors' samples. The gene calls are TRBV14 and TRBJ2-1; weak D call: TRBD2 (5 bases). The CDR3 here is CASSQDSGLSSYNEQFF. CDR3 nucleotides: TGTGCCAGCAGCCAAGATTCTGGACTTAGCTCCTACAATGAGCAGTTCTTC.